These 4 T cell receptor beta chains were all obtained from the same sample, sequenced in a study of T cells after yellow fever vaccination. TCRdb itself ran the 5' RACE reads through MiXCR, one entry per CDR3 protein. The table shows under 250,000 distinct CDR3 sequences, with approximately 3.2% occurring only once. The sequencing here drew on CD4+ T cells sorted from PBMCs, taken 10 days after the yellow fever booster vaccination. The receptors originated from a man between 18 and 29 years old who received the YFV17D yellow fever vaccine.

This clonotype was observed a handful of times. The chain has TRBV7-9 and TRBJ1-5, with D perhaps TRBD1 (6 bases). The CDR3 sequence is 15 residues long. Trimming took 4 bases from V and 0 from J, leaving 10 bases between them. Germline V CDR1 and CDR2: SEHNR, FQNEAQ (reference sequence). CDR3 nucleotides: TGTGCCAGCAGCTCAGGGGACGATAGCAATCAGCCCCAGCATTTT. Translation: CASSSGDDSNQPQHF. Combining the CDR3 with reference TRBV7-9 and TRBJ1-5 gives the whole variable domain DTGVSQNPRHKITKRGQNVTFRCDPISEHNRLYWYRQTLGQGPEFLTYFQNEAQLEKSRLLSDRFSAERPKGSFSTLEIQRTEQGDSAMYLCASSSGDDSNQPQHFGDGTRLSIL.

This clonotype was recorded many times. The chain recombines TRBV10-2 with TRBJ2-5, with a tentative D call TRBD2 (5 bases). Germline V CDR1 and CDR2: WSHSY, SAAADI. The CDR3 has 12 amino acids. V was pared by 4 bases and J by 4 bases, with 7 bases between. CDR3 DNA: TGCGCCAGCAGTGCCGGAGGAGAGACCCAGTACTTC. Protein: CASSAGGETQYF.

There are a few counts of this clonotype. This sequence joins TRBV5-1 and TRBJ2-3; D might be TRBD2 (7 bases). Germline V gives CDR1 SGHRS, CDR2 YFSETQ. V shed 1 base and J shed 4 bases, with 22 bases lying between them. The CDR3 extends over 18 amino acids. CDR3 coding DNA: TGCGCCAGCAGCTTGACCCCTCTAGGGGGGGGCGTGTCAGATACGCAGTATTTT. It is translated as CASSLTPLGGGVSDTQYF.

This sequence joins TRBV6-1 and TRBJ1-1; no definite D call. Germline CDR1 and CDR2: MNHNS and SASEGT. The V end lost 0 bases, the J end lost 0 bases, and 17 bases lay between the germline ends. The CDR3 loop spans 18 amino acids. CDR3: CASSEASVANRMNTEAFF. CDR3 in DNA: TGTGCCAGCAGTGAAGCGTCCGTAGCCAACCGAATGAACACTGAAGCTTTCTTT.